The 30 T cell receptor beta chains below were found in one sample sequenced in a study of metastatic and nonmetastatic thyroid tumors. Among the patients, none had received any treatment before thyroid surgery. TCRdb re-called clones via MiXCR from the PCR reads. The table lists about 15,000 clones, roughly 34% of them singletons, with approximately 10% in the top ten. Sequencing was performed on tumor tissue. These receptor sequences come from a male donor with papillary thyroid cancer or a benign thyroid nodule (not recorded which). Some clones in this sample may be carry-over from other donors' samples.

Notes on this clone: One end of the junction is discordant with germline, which a read error may explain. The gene calls are TRBV2 and TRBJ1-5, with unresolved D. There are 14 residues in the CDR3. Germline assignment: CDR1 SNHLY and CDR2 FYNNEI. The CDR3 nucleotides read TGTGCCAGCTGTGGGCAGGCAAGGAATCATCCCCAGCATTTT. It is translated as CASCGQARNHPQHF.

This clone has ten or more counts. The chain uses TRBV9 and TRBJ2-7; TRBD2 agrees at 7 bases. Trimming cost V 0 bases and J 1 base; bases outside gene matches: 4. Germline CDR1 and CDR2: SGDLS and YYNGEE. The CDR3 loop spans 15 amino acids. CDR3 bases: TGTGCCAGCAGCGTAGGTGGTAGCGGGTCCTACGAGCAGTACTTC. It codes for CASSVGGSGSYEQYF. Filled out from reference TRBV9 and TRBJ2-7, the complete variable domain reads DSGVTQTPKHLITATGQRVTLRCSPRSGDLSVYWYQQSLDQGLQFLIQYYNGEERAKGNILERFSAQQFPDLHSELNLSSLELGDSALYFCASSVGGSGSYEQYFGPGTRLTVT.

This clone is medium-sized (0.01 to 0.1%) within its sample. This chain joins TRBV6-1 and TRBJ2-4, with D maybe TRBD1 (5 bases). This CDR3 is 16 amino acids long. The V gene's germline CDR1 is MNHNS and CDR2 SASEGT. Deletions cut 7 bases from V and 0 bases from J, with 16 bases between. CDR3 protein: CASNYATVLAKNIQYF. DNA for the CDR3: TGTGCCAGCAACTATGCGACAGTACTAGCCAAAAACATTCAGTACTTC.

A few counts support this clone. A much larger clone is a single base away; this may be a read error. This chain connects TRBV6-8 to TRBJ1-5; no reliable D call. CDR3 length: 12 residues. Looked up from germline, CDR1 is MNHGY and CDR2 is SAAAGT. CDR3 amino acids: CASTALDHPQHF. CDR3 sequence (DNA): TGCGCCAGCACTGCCCTGGATCATCCCCAGCATTTT.

The V gene is TRBV7-6, the J gene TRBJ2-5; D unclear. Germline lookup yields CDR1 SGHVS and CDR2 FNYEAQ. The V and J ends lost 5 bases and 8 bases respectively, with 9 bases between them. The CDR3 loop spans 11 amino acids. The CDR3 nucleotides are TGTGCCAGCAGCGCTGGGGAAACCCAGTACTTC. It specifies CASSAGETQYF.

This clone appeared many times. As DNA, the CDR3 is TGTGCCAGCAGCCAAAACGTCGGGAGGACTAGCGGGACCTACGAGCAGTACTTC. Encoded protein: CASSQNVGRTSGTYEQYF. The rearrangement links TRBV4-2 to TRBJ2-7; 12 bases match TRBD2. Trimming took 2 bases from V and 2 from J; bases not matched to a gene: 10. The CDR3 runs to 18 residues. CDR1 and CDR2 (germline): LGHNA, YNFKEQ.

By sample share, this clone is medium-sized (0.01 to 0.1%). The chain is built from TRBV7-2 and TRBJ2-7; D perhaps matches TRBD2 (7 bases). Germline V gene lookup returns CDR1 SGHTA and CDR2 FQGNSA. The CDR3 is 15 residues long. With 5 bases removed from V and 0 bases from J, the gap between germline ends came to 14 bases. CDR3 loop: CASSLAGASSYEQYF. The CDR3 nucleotides read TGTGCCAGCAGCCTGGCGGGGGCGAGCTCCTACGAGCAGTACTTC.

V is TRBV18 and J is TRBJ2-7, with 8 bases identical to TRBD1. The ends lost 2 bases at V and 3 bases at J; junction bases unmatched: 6. The germline V gene encodes CDR1 KGHSH and CDR2 LQKENI. CDR3 size: 15 residues. CDR3 residues: CASSPGTGRLYEQYF. The CDR3 region has the DNA TGTGCCAGCTCACCAGGGACAGGACGCCTCTACGAGCAGTACTTC. The full variable domain, rest sourced from reference TRBV18 and TRBJ2-7, is NAGVMQNPRHLVRRRGQEARLRCSPMKGHSHVYWYRQLPEEGLKFMVYLQKENIIDESGMPKERFSAEFPKEGPSILRIQQVVRGDSAAYFCASSPGTGRLYEQYFGPGTRLTVT.

This chain connects TRBV11-2 to TRBJ2-1, with D unclear. Germline CDR1 and CDR2: SGHAT and FQNNGV. The CDR3 extends over 17 amino acids. Trimming left V 1 base short and J 0 bases short, with 13 bases between. DNA of the CDR3: TGTGCCAGCAGCTTAGGTCCCTTCCAAAGCTCCTACAATGAGCAGTTCTTC. Protein: CASSLGPFQSSYNEQFF.

This clone is categorized as medium-sized (0.01 to 0.1%). The chain recombines TRBV19 with TRBJ2-7; possibly TRBD1 for D (5 bases). In germline, CDR1 is LNHDA, CDR2 SQIVND (reference sequence). Trimming removed 3 bases from V and 6 bases from J, with 15 bases in between. This CDR3 region has 14 residues. The DNA for the CDR3 is TGTGCCAGTAGTATGTATAGGGGTGGCCGCGAGCAGTACTTC. As protein: CASSMYRGGREQYF.

The V call is TRBV20-1, the J call TRBJ1-2, with TRBD1 matching over 8 bases. The CDR3 loop spans 16 amino acids. V lost 0 bases to trimming and J lost 7 bases; unmatched junction nucleotides: 13. The germline V gene encodes CDR1 DFQATT and CDR2 SNEGSKA (reference sequence). The CDR3: CSARDPREGRGLGYTF. In nucleotides, the CDR3 is TGCAGTGCTAGAGATCCGAGAGAAGGCAGGGGGCTTGGCTACACCTTC.

Concerning this clone itself: A junction boundary mismatches the germline segment, possibly from a read error. V is TRBV27 and J is TRBJ1-1; no firm D call. There are 14 residues in the CDR3. Per germline, CDR1 MNHEY and CDR2 SMNVEV (reference sequence). CDR3 nucleotide sequence: TGTGCCAACAGTTTGGGCAGTATGAACACTGAAGCTTTCTTT. Translation gives CANSLGSMNTEAFF.

This clone is labeled medium-sized. The chain recombines TRBV6-1 with TRBJ2-2; D is ambiguous. The V end was cut by 6 bases, the J end by 7 bases, with 15 bases between. CDR3 length: 14 residues. CDR1 is MNHNS and CDR2 is SASEGT in the germline V gene. CDR3 amino acids: CASRELYLGGELFF. The DNA for the CDR3 is TGTGCCAGCAGGGAACTCTATCTGGGCGGGGAGCTGTTTTTT.

This clone was seen at least ten times. The gene calls are TRBV9 and TRBJ2-1; D is perhaps TRBD1 or TRBD2 (6 bases each). Deletions cut 0 bases from V and 4 bases from J, with 26 bases between. The CDR3 length is 20 residues. Per the germline V gene, CDR1 is SGDLS and CDR2 is YYNGEE. CDR3 in amino acids: CASSVGTQVKSGALYNEQFF. CDR3 sequence (DNA): TGTGCCAGCAGCGTAGGTACACAGGTAAAATCGGGGGCGCTTTACAATGAGCAGTTCTTC.

About this clone itself: One junction end does not reproduce the germline sequence, and a read error may be involved. This sequence joins TRBV19 and TRBJ1-5; D not certain. CDR3 length equals 18 residues. Germline assignment: CDR1 LNHDA and CDR2 SQIVND (reference sequence). The CDR3 protein is CASSSERITLYSNQRQLF. The CDR3 DNA is TGTGCCAGTAGTAGTGAGAGAATTACCCTTTATAGCAATCAGCGCCAGCTTTTT.

This clone qualifies as medium-sized. This chain connects TRBV6-1 to TRBJ2-1, with TRBD2 identical over 10 bases. The CDR3 length is 15 residues. Germline V lookup: CDR1 MNHNS, CDR2 SASEGT. J lost 4 bases, V lost 5 bases, and 5 bases had no gene match. The CDR3 spells CASSRTSGTYNEQFF. The CDR3 nucleotides read TGTGCCAGCAGTAGAACTAGCGGGACATACAATGAGCAGTTCTTC.

This clone has a handful of counts. One junction end does not reproduce the germline sequence, and a read error may be involved. This chain uses TRBV27 with TRBJ2-3; TRBD2 matches 10 bases. The CDR3 contains 18 residues. CDR1 is MNHEY, CDR2 SMNVEV, per germline (reference sequence). CDR3 sequence (DNA): TGTGCCAGCAGTTTACGTTCTAGCGGGAGCTCTCTCACAGATACGCAGTGTTTT. This encodes CASSLRSSGSSLTDTQCF.

This clone appeared once. This may be a read error: a much more frequent sequence differs by one nucleotide. V and J are TRBV4-2 and TRBJ1-1, with TRBD1 matching over 7 bases. The germline V gene encodes CDR1 LGHNA and CDR2 YNFKEQ. This CDR3 has 17 residues. The trim removed 8 bases at V and 3 bases at J, leaving 18 bases unmatched. As DNA, the CDR3 is TGTGCCAGCGGATTCTTCCCTACGTACAGGGGAGACACTGAAGCTTTCTTT. It encodes CASGFFPTYRGDTEAFF.

The rearrangement joins TRBV2 to TRBJ2-3; the match to TRBD2 covers 7 bases. V trimming: 6 bases; J trimming: 5 bases; junction bases outside the gene matches: 5. Germline V gene data show CDR1 as SNHLY and CDR2 as FYNNEI. CDR3 length: 13 residues. CDR3 nucleotide sequence: TGTGCCAGCAGGGGGGAGGGCCAAGATACGCAGTATTTT. Amino acid sequence: CASRGEGQDTQYF.

The rearrangement uses TRBV9 and TRBJ1-6; D not resolved. V shed 0 bases and J shed 8 bases, with 9 bases lying between them. CDR1 and CDR2 from the germline V gene are SGDLS and YYNGEE. This CDR3 spans 14 amino acids. CDR3 protein: CASSVGDEDSPLHF. The DNA of the CDR3 is TGTGCCAGCAGCGTAGGGGATGAGGATTCACCCCTCCACTTT. The full variable domain, its missing parts supplied by reference TRBV9 and TRBJ1-6, is DSGVTQTPKHLITATGQRVTLRCSPRSGDLSVYWYQQSLDQGLQFLIQYYNGEERAKGNILERFSAQQFPDLHSELNLSSLELGDSALYFCASSVGDEDSPLHFGNGTRLTVT.

This clone was found a few times. At one boundary the junction diverges from the germline segment, which might be a read error. The chain combines TRBV27 with TRBJ2-7; maybe TRBD1 (5 bases). The CDR3 is made up of 13 amino acids. In germline, CDR1 is MNHEY, CDR2 SMNVEV (reference sequence). The CDR3 nucleotides read TGTGTCAGCAGCTCCAGGGTTCCCGACGAGCAGTACTTC. Translated, it gives CVSSSRVPDEQYF.

In its sample, this clone is medium-sized. J is TRBJ1-2 and V is TRBV10-3; D possibly corresponds to TRBD1 (6 bases). V was cut by 3 bases and J by 3 bases, with 14 bases left in between. Looked up from germline, CDR1 is ENHRY and CDR2 is SYGVKD. The CDR3 is 15 residues long. The CDR3 protein is CAISEVNRDYYGYTF. The CDR3 nucleotides read TGTGCCATCAGTGAAGTCAACAGGGACTACTATGGCTACACCTTC.

This clone was found a few times. One end of the junction fails to match germline, which may point to a read error. This chain connects TRBV2 to TRBJ1-5; 8 bases are a match to TRBD1. In germline, CDR1 is SNHLY, CDR2 FYNNEI. This CDR3 spans 14 amino acids. The chain's CDR3 is CSSRPTGAVRPQHF. CDR3 nucleotides: TGTTCCAGCAGGCCGACAGGGGCCGTGCGGCCCCAGCATTTT.

This clone was detected a few times. This may stem from a read error, because a much larger clone lies one nucleotide away. This chain connects TRBV29-1 to TRBJ1-1; D ambiguous. The CDR3 sequence is 13 residues long. Trimming pared 3 bases from V and 4 bases from J, leaving 12 bases between. From germline, CDR1 is SQVTM and CDR2 ANQGSEA. The DNA for the CDR3 is TGCAGCGTTGATAGTCGAAACCTCACTGAAGCTTTCTTT. Encoded protein: CSVDSRNLTEAFF.

A note on this clone: The junction does not match germline at one end; this may be a read error. The rearrangement uses TRBV7-6 and TRBJ2-7; no reliable D call. CDR1 SGHVS and CDR2 FNYEAQ come from the germline V gene. The CDR3 runs 13 residues. The CDR3, as DNA: TGTTCCAGCATCTTAGTGGGCGGTTTCGAGCAGTACTTC. This codes for CSSILVGGFEQYF.

The V and J genes are TRBV5-1 and TRBJ2-1, with TRBD1 matching 9 bases. V gave up 4 bases and J gave up 1 base; unmatched junction bases: 6. This CDR3 is 16 amino acids long. Germline V gives CDR1 SGHRS, CDR2 YFSETQ. The CDR3 reads CASSPMDRGSYNEQFF. DNA of the CDR3: TGCGCCAGCAGCCCAATGGACAGGGGTTCCTACAATGAGCAGTTCTTC.

There are many counts of this clone. The chain is built from TRBV12-3 or TRBV12-4 and TRBJ1-5; the match to TRBD1 covers 7 bases. The CDR3 is 16 amino acids. V shed 8 bases, J shed 2 bases, and the junction held 12 bases outside the gene matches. The CDR3 nucleotides are TGTGCCAGCGTCCCAGAACAGGGGATAGGCAATCAGCCCCAGCATTTT. This codes for CASVPEQGIGNQPQHF.

There are many counts of this clone. The CDR3 sequence is CASSLTRNTGELFF. CDR3 coding DNA: TGTGCCAGCAGCTTAACGAGGAACACCGGGGAGCTGTTTTTT. V is TRBV7-3 and J is TRBJ2-2, with no clear D. This CDR3 is 14 amino acids long. V dropped 0 bases and J dropped 1 base, with 3 bases sitting between them. Germline-derived CDR1 and CDR2 are SGHTA and FQGTGA.

The chain employs TRBV5-5 and TRBJ2-7; 8 bases match TRBD2. Trimming cost V 6 bases and J 5 bases; bases outside gene matches: 10. The CDR3 loop spans 14 amino acids. Per germline, CDR1 SGHKS and CDR2 YYEKEE (reference sequence). The CDR3 DNA sequence: TGTGCCAGCACTCAGCGCGGGGGGAGGGACGAGCAGTACTTC. Residues: CASTQRGGRDEQYF.

V and J are TRBV11-2 and TRBJ1-1; D not certain. From germline, CDR1 is SGHAT and CDR2 FQNNGV. CDR3 length: 14 residues. Between the trimmed V and J ends, which lost 4 bases and 1 base, there was a span of 10 bases. CDR3 loop: CASSSTTSNTEAFF. Written as DNA, the CDR3 is TGTGCCAGCAGCTCCACAACGTCGAACACTGAAGCTTTCTTT.